A single T cell receptor beta chain is shown here with its context. Its specificity is unknown. These data belong to a study of CD8 T cells in ankylosing spondylitis. The CDR3 is made up of 16 amino acids. V lost 6 bases and J 2 bases, leaving 19 bases between the germline ends. Per germline, CDR1 MNHNS and CDR2 SASEGT. Quantitative barcoded 5'-RACE was used to prepare TCR beta libraries. MiXCR, applied by TCRdb to the 5' RACE reads, yields one record per CDR3 protein. Here the sample spans roughly 440,000 distinct CDR3 sequences, approximately 17% being singletons. Study results and caveats: Significantly higher representation of disease-linked clones was reported for matched ankylosing spondylitis synovial fluid. Ankylosing spondylitis blood appeared to be characterized by a TCR beta motif of 8 or 9 highly homologous variants. Peripheral blood held disease-linked clones only at relatively low frequency, and these were CD8+.

J is TRBJ1-1 and V is TRBV6-1; D possibly corresponds to TRBD1 (6 bases). Sequences were obtained from blood, either unsorted or a sorted T cell fraction (not recorded which). This receptor was identified in a male donor with ankylosing spondylitis. The CDR3 protein is CASRKRQVTANTEAFF. CDR3 coding DNA: TGTGCCAGCAGGAAAAGACAGGTGACGGCCAACACTGAAGCTTTCTTT.